This T cell receptor (beta chain) was recorded in a study of blood T cell repertoires in COVID-19 (TCRdb year 2020). Study-wide context: The collaborator samples originated in the United States, Italy and Spain and spanned the acute and convalescent phases of COVID-19. The samples were drawn from the first 160 participants of the ongoing ImmuneRACE study and from 1,254 subjects provided by 6 global collaborators. Where available, HLA class I and class II types were taken from metadata supplied by the sample provider and were not determined by assay-based typing. The prospective study material was composed of cDNA or gDNA derived from T cells, B-cell-depleted T cells, or PBMCs. Nearly every sample came with metadata listing a de-identified subject ID, COVID-19 status, age in years and sex. The repertoires were released in a freely available public database meant as a resource for research on the immune response to SARS-CoV-2. Subjects who had been exposed to COVID-19, were actively infected with it, or had recovered from it provided the deeply sampled blood TCRbeta repertoires that made up the dataset.

Per the germline V gene, MDHEN is the CDR1 and SYDVKM is the CDR2. Including cysteine and phenylalanine, the CDR3 has 15 amino acids. Only CDR3 DNA is held: 45 bases, read in frame from base 1. The trim is 2 bases for V and 2 bases for J, with a gap of 11 bases between the germline ends. One collaborating source in Seattle enrolled patients while the patients were actively infected and followed the patients over time throughout the course of disease. The collaborating institutions used their own protocols to collect whole blood in K2EDTA tubes. For TCRbeta analysis, collaborator samples were shipped as frozen whole blood, as isolated PBMCs, or as DNA extracted from either sample type. As to this clone: The antigen this receptor binds is unknown. Base qualities are missing; no much larger clone stands one base away.

TCRbeta CDR3 regions were amplified from genomic DNA using the immunoSEQ Assay, a bias-controlled multiplex PCR. The study's processing was this. Within the assay, amplification of reference gene primers was used to estimate how many nucleated cells each sample contained. Sequence reads were collapsed and filtered to measure the absolute abundance of every unique TCRbeta CDR3 rearrangement. Productive Simpson clonality was computed per sample as the square root of Simpson's diversity index over productive rearrangements. TCRdb carries this immuneACCESS record with in-frame sequences only. Its versions omit some clonotypes, under half of them owing to an unresolved V gene in the studies checked, with the rest unexplained. D and trimming were read from the DNA, whereas the V and J calls and clone size are those reported in that table. For this sample the table gives hundreds of thousands of clones, of which around nine tenths were detected only once. 0.8% to 1% of the sample lies in the top ten.

The investigation overall reported the following: How much clinical and demographic metadata was included differed by source and by participant, and the metadata was provided uncurated.

The receptor comes from a man aged 60 to 75 with COVID-19, enrolled during active disease. The sample consisted of peripheral blood. This chain joins TRBV28 to TRBJ2-3, with the D gene not clear enough to name. The nucleotide sequence is TGTGCCAGCAGTTTAGTTCCGGGTTCCACAGATACGCAGTATTTT. The resulting protein is CASSLVPGSTDTQYF.